This T cell receptor beta chain stems from a study of cytomegalovirus exposure and HLA in healthy donors. Whole-study results and caveats: It was about 150 TCR beta chains that were listed as cytomegalovirus-associated. One later analysis reportedly identified an Asian-associated ancestry cluster that showed fewer N-insertions than the approximately 710-donor mean. As immune exposure information, only CMV serostatus was available. An analysis that came later showed most CMV-associated TCR beta chains appearing HLA-restricted.

Researchers ran the PCR with 60 Vbeta and 13 Jbeta primers. Some clones are missing from TCRdb's copy, which holds only in-frame ones; the method was immunoSEQ multiplex PCR. This sample yields fewer than 250,000 clones, of which around three quarters are seen a single time; over 12% belongs to the top ten. This clone was seen a few times. Antigen: not known. In germline, CDR1 is SGHRS, CDR2 YFSETQ. V lost 5 bases to trimming and J lost 2 bases, with 11 bases between them. The CDR3 covers 13 residues. The sequenced material came from PBMCs. The chain joins TRBV5-1 to TRBJ2-7, with a possible D match to TRBD1 (5 bases). The sequence was collected from a woman aged 30 to 39 in good health and CMV-seropositive. The CDR3 here is CASRGVYPYEQYF. The CDR3 nucleotides are TGCGCCAGCAGAGGGGTGTACCCCTACGAGCAGTACTTC. The whole variable domain, remainder taken from reference TRBV5-1 and TRBJ2-7, is KAGVTQTPRYLIKTRGQQVTLSCSPISGHRSVSWYQQTPGQGLQFLFEYFSETQRNKGNFPGRFSGRQFSNSRSEMNVSTLELGDSALYLCASRGVYPYEQYFGPGTRLTVT.